The rows below give T cell receptor beta chains drawn from one sample of a study of T-cell reconstitution after alpha-beta-depleted transplantation in children. MiXCR, applied by TCRdb to the PCR reads, yields one record per CDR3 protein. Of 500,000 to 750,000 distinct CDR3 sequences listed, approximately 13% are singletons. The material sequenced was PBMCs, mostly from graft donor cells, taken 360 days after TCRalphabeta/CD19-depleted stem cell transplant. The receptor source for this set is a male patient younger than 18 who had a stem cell transplant for acute myeloid leukemia, so the T cells may come from the graft donor. Both conserved end residues are part of each CDR3. Each record gives: V gene, J gene, D gene, clone size, CDR3 protein, CDR3 DNA. A D gene is named only where the DNA matches it firmly. Where a row states a size, it is once, few, many or the class of an expanded clone; other rows omit it.

v_gene: TRBV19
j_gene: TRBJ2-1
d_gene: NA
abundance: few
CDR3aa: CASSIGLINEQFF
CDR3nt: TGTGCCAGTAGTATTGGACTTATCAATGAGCAGTTCTTC

v_gene: TRBV6-5
j_gene: TRBJ1-5
d_gene: NA
abundance: few
CDR3aa: CASSLQGSGHQPQHF
CDR3nt: TGTGCCAGCAGTCTACAAGGCTCTGGGCATCAGCCCCAGCATTTT

v_gene: TRBV5-1
j_gene: TRBJ2-3
d_gene: TRBD1
abundance: NA
CDR3aa: CASSLIRGFTDTQYF
CDR3nt: TGCGCCAGCAGCTTGATCAGGGGGTTCACAGATACGCAGTATTTT

v_gene: TRBV4-3
j_gene: TRBJ2-3
d_gene: NA
abundance: many
CDR3aa: CASSLLGSGADTQYF
CDR3nt: TGCGCCAGCAGCCTCTTGGGCAGCGGAGCAGATACGCAGTATTTT

v_gene: TRBV29-1
j_gene: TRBJ1-1
d_gene: NA
abundance: NA
CDR3aa: CSVEEEVRRAQKAFF
CDR3nt: TGCAGCGTTGAAGAGGAGGTCCGGCGCGCGCAGAAAGCTTTCTTT

v_gene: TRBV7-2
j_gene: TRBJ2-1
d_gene: NA
abundance: few
CDR3aa: CASSLISVSYNEQFF
CDR3nt: TGTGCCAGCAGCTTAATTAGCGTCTCCTACAATGAGCAGTTCTTC

v_gene: TRBV4-3
j_gene: TRBJ1-5
d_gene: NA
abundance: NA
CDR3aa: CASSQEYDGREGLDQPQHF
CDR3nt: TGCGCCAGCAGCCAAGAGTATGATGGGAGGGAAGGATTGGATCAGCCCCAGCATTTT

v_gene: TRBV9
j_gene: TRBJ2-2
d_gene: NA
abundance: many
CDR3aa: CASSVGWGFGELFF
CDR3nt: TGTGCCAGCAGCGTAGGTTGGGGGTTCGGGGAGCTGTTTTTT

v_gene: TRBV15
j_gene: TRBJ2-5
d_gene: TRBD2
abundance: NA
CDR3aa: CATSRDSALAGVIQETQYF
CDR3nt: TGTGCCACCAGCAGAGATTCTGCACTAGCGGGAGTAATCCAAGAGACCCAGTACTTC

v_gene: TRBV20-1
j_gene: TRBJ2-5
d_gene: NA
abundance: few
CDR3aa: CSARGAALLGETQYF
CDR3nt: TGCAGTGCCCGCGGCGCGGCGTTATTGGGAGAGACCCAGTACTTC

v_gene: TRBV5-6
j_gene: TRBJ2-5
d_gene: TRBD2
abundance: NA
CDR3aa: CASSVGLAGENRKTQYF
CDR3nt: TGTGCCAGCAGCGTGGGACTAGCGGGAGAGAATAGGAAGACCCAGTACTTC

v_gene: TRBV20-1
j_gene: TRBJ2-4
d_gene: NA
abundance: few
CDR3aa: CSASKPVWVLAKNIQYF
CDR3nt: TGCAGTGCTAGTAAGCCAGTGTGGGTCCTAGCCAAAAACATTCAGTACTTC

v_gene: TRBV10-3
j_gene: TRBJ2-2
d_gene: NA
abundance: many
CDR3aa: CAISAGRGNTGELFF
CDR3nt: TGTGCCATCAGCGCCGGACGGGGGAACACCGGGGAGCTGTTTTTT

v_gene: TRBV7-6
j_gene: TRBJ2-3
d_gene: NA
abundance: NA
CDR3aa: CASSLARGSGLAQYF
CDR3nt: TGTGCCAGCAGCTTAGCGCGAGGGAGTGGTTTGGCGCAGTATTTT

v_gene: TRBV7-2
j_gene: TRBJ2-1
d_gene: NA
abundance: NA
CDR3aa: CASSLEQTRAEQFF
CDR3nt: TGTGCCAGCAGCTTAGAACAAACGCGGGCCGAGCAGTTCTTC

v_gene: TRBV12-3/TRBV12-4
j_gene: TRBJ1-3
d_gene: NA
abundance: few
CDR3aa: CASSPYVGNTIYF
CDR3nt: TGTGCCAGCAGTCCCTACGTGGGAAACACCATATATTTT

v_gene: TRBV2
j_gene: TRBJ1-1
d_gene: NA
abundance: few
CDR3aa: CASSPESYTEAFF
CDR3nt: TGTGCCAGCAGTCCTGAGTCGTACACTGAAGCTTTCTTT

v_gene: TRBV3-1
j_gene: TRBJ1-5
d_gene: NA
abundance: NA
CDR3aa: CASSQAADSNQPQHF
CDR3nt: TGTGCCAGCAGCCAGGCGGCGGATAGCAATCAGCCCCAGCATTTT

v_gene: TRBV6-6
j_gene: TRBJ2-3
d_gene: TRBD2
abundance: few
CDR3aa: CASIKAGGDTQYF
CDR3nt: TGTGCCAGCATAAAAGCGGGAGGAGATACGCAGTATTTT

v_gene: TRBV7-3
j_gene: TRBJ2-3
d_gene: TRBD1
abundance: NA
CDR3aa: CASSFFGTGGGTDTQYF
CDR3nt: TGTGCCAGCAGCTTTTTCGGAACAGGGGGTGGGACAGATACGCAGTATTTT

v_gene: TRBV3-1
j_gene: TRBJ2-4
d_gene: TRBD2
abundance: NA
CDR3aa: CASSHSGMGGAKNIQYF
CDR3nt: TGTGCCAGCAGCCACTCAGGGATGGGGGGGGCCAAAAACATTCAGTACTTC

v_gene: TRBV28
j_gene: TRBJ2-7
d_gene: NA
abundance: few
CDR3aa: CASSPLPRATRDYEQYF
CDR3nt: TGTGCCAGCAGTCCACTACCCCGCGCGACTAGGGACTACGAGCAGTACTTC

v_gene: TRBV7-9
j_gene: TRBJ2-1
d_gene: NA
abundance: few
CDR3aa: CASSPRTNYYNEQFF
CDR3nt: TGTGCCAGCAGCCCAAGGACAAACTATTACAATGAGCAGTTCTTC

v_gene: TRBV5-1
j_gene: TRBJ2-1
d_gene: NA
abundance: few
CDR3aa: CASSPFAGHNEQFF
CDR3nt: TGCGCCAGCAGCCCTTTCGCAGGTCACAATGAGCAGTTCTTC

v_gene: TRBV2
j_gene: TRBJ2-3
d_gene: NA
abundance: many
CDR3aa: CASSEEGHWFSTDTQYF
CDR3nt: TGTGCCAGCAGTGAAGAGGGACATTGGTTCAGCACAGATACGCAGTATTTT

v_gene: TRBV28
j_gene: TRBJ1-5
d_gene: TRBD1
abundance: few
CDR3aa: CASSWGQGQPQHF
CDR3nt: TGTGCCAGCAGCTGGGGACAGGGGCAGCCCCAGCATTTT

v_gene: TRBV28
j_gene: TRBJ2-1
d_gene: NA
abundance: NA
CDR3aa: CASSRLAIVTHEQFF
CDR3nt: TGTGCCAGCAGCCGCCTAGCAATTGTAACCCATGAGCAGTTCTTC

v_gene: TRBV10-3
j_gene: TRBJ2-1
d_gene: NA
abundance: NA
CDR3aa: CAIGAGVDNEQFF
CDR3nt: TGTGCCATCGGGGCAGGGGTAGACAATGAGCAGTTCTTC

v_gene: TRBV27
j_gene: TRBJ2-5
d_gene: TRBD1
abundance: many
CDR3aa: CASSPPGQVTQYF
CDR3nt: TGTGCCAGCAGTCCCCCGGGACAGGTGACCCAGTACTTC

v_gene: TRBV5-4
j_gene: TRBJ2-1
d_gene: NA
abundance: NA
CDR3aa: CASSSQGSEHEQFF
CDR3nt: TGTGCCAGCAGCTCGCAGGGGAGCGAGCATGAGCAGTTCTTC

v_gene: TRBV7-2
j_gene: TRBJ2-3
d_gene: TRBD2
abundance: few
CDR3aa: CASSLGPLAGLTDTQYF
CDR3nt: TGTGCCAGCAGCTTAGGCCCTCTAGCGGGACTGACAGATACGCAGTATTTT